This entry describes one T cell receptor (beta chain). V dropped 1 base and J dropped 6 bases, with 21 bases sitting between them. CDR1 WNHNN and CDR2 SYGVQD come from the germline V gene (reference sequence). CDR3 length equals 18 residues. Some clones are missing from TCRdb's copy, which holds only in-frame ones; the method was immunoSEQ multiplex PCR. The sample contains some 70,000 clones, 75% to 90% of which appear only once. This specimen belongs to a study of T cell changes during pregnancy in multiple sclerosis. This TCR came from a female donor in good health, enrolled as a control in a pregnancy study. J is TRBJ2-2 and V is TRBV10-1; D possibly corresponds to TRBD2 (5 bases). This material consisted of peripheral blood, taken after pregnancy. The CDR3 coding sequence is TGCGCCAGCAGTGAGTTCCTCCCAAAGGGAAAGGGAGCCGGGGAGCTGTTTTTT. The encoded protein is CASSEFLPKGKGAGELFF.